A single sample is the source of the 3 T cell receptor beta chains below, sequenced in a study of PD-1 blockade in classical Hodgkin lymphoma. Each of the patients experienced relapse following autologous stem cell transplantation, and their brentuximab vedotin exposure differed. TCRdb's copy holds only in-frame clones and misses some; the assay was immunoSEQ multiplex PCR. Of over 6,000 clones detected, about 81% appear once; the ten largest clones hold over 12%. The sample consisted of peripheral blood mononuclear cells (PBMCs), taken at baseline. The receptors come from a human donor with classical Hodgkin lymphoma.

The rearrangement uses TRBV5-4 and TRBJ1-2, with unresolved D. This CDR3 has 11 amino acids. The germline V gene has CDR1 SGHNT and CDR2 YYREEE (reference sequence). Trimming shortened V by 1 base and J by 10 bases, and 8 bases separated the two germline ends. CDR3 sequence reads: CASSLTGYYTF. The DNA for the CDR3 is TGTGCCAGCAGCTTGACGGGGTACTACACCTTC. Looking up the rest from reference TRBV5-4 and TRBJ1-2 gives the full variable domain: ETGVTQSPTHLIKTRGQQVTLRCSSQSGHNTVSWYQQALGQGPQFIFQYYREEENGRGNFPPRFSGLQFPNYSSELNVNALELDDSALYLCASSLTGYYTFGSGTRLTVV.

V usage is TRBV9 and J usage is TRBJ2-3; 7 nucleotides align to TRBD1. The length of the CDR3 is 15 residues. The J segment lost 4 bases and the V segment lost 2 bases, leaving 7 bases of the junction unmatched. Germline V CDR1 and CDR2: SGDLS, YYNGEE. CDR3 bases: TGTGCCAGCAGCGTGGGCCAGGGGGTTTCAGATACGCAGTATTTT. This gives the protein CASSVGQGVSDTQYF.

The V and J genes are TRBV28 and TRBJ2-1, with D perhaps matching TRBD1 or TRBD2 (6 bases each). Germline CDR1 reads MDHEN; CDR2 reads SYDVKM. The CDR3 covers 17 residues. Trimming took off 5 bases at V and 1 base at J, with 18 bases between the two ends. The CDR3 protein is CASSPLTGGTSYNEQFF. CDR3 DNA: TGTGCCAGCAGTCCCCTGACAGGCGGGACATCCTACAATGAGCAGTTCTTC.